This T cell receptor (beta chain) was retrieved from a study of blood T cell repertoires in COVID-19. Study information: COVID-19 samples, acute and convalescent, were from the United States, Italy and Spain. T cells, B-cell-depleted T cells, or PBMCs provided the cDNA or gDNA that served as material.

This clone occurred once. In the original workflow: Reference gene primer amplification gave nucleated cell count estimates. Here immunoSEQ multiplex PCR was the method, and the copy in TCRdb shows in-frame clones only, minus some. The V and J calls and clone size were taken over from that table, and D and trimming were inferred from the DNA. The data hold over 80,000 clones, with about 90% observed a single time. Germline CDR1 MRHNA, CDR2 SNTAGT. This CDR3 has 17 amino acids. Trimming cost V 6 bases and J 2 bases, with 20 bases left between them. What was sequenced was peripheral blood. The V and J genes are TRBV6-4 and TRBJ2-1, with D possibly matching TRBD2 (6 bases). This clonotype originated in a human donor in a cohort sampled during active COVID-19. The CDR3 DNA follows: TGTGCCAGCAGGACGGAGGGCCAGGGTATGCCCTACAATGAGCAGTTCTTC. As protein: CASRTEGQGMPYNEQFF.